This TCR beta chain was found in a study of cytomegalovirus exposure and HLA in healthy donors. As for the study in general: A prior analysis found 117 million unique TCR beta sequences from 150 million to 200 million T cells. Study findings and constraints: Another analysis was done later, and it associated over 15,000 TCR beta sequences with HLA alleles at 0.05 false discovery rate. Cytomegalovirus association was listed for 150 or so TCR beta chains.

Primers for the PCR totalled 60 Vbeta and 13 Jbeta. Repertoires were generated with immunoSEQ multiplex PCR, while TCRdb's copy carries only in-frame clones and drops some. The listing contains 50,000 to 70,000 clones. At the time of sampling, donors were nominally healthy, though unrecorded immune exposures were likely. There are 12 residues in the CDR3. V was shortened by 5 bases and J by 8 bases, with 9 bases between the two germline ends. Germline V CDR1 and CDR2: MNHEY, SVGAGI. Concerning this clone: What it binds is unknown.

This sequence originates from a woman aged 18 to 35 in good health and CMV-seronegative. The sequenced material came from PBMCs. The chain combines TRBV6-5 with TRBJ2-2; possibly TRBD1 for D (6 bases). The CDR3 nucleotides are TGTGCCAGCAGTCATGGGACAGGGGAGCTGTTTTTT. This translates into CASSHGTGELFF.